One and the same sample provided the 21 T cell receptor beta chains below, sequenced in a study of neurological immune-mediated disorders (dated by TCRdb to between 2019 and 2020). Receptor libraries were prepared by 5' RACE. TCRdb names Illumina HiSeq 2500 as the instrument used. The public reads were reanalyzed by TCRdb: fastp trimming at Q25, MiXCR alignment, in-frame beta chains only. CDR3 protein sequences are deduplicated, and each keeps its most common genes and DNA. The sample includes some 78,000 distinct CDR3 sequences, with around 4.6% observed a single time. The top ten clones comprise approximately 2.2% of the sample. The sample consisted of PBMCs. The receptors were gathered from a young woman with multiple sclerosis.

This clonotype was counted between two and nine times. The chain uses TRBV7-9 and TRBJ2-2; D uncertain. With 5 bases removed from V and 6 bases from J, the gap between germline ends came to 10 bases. Germline V gives CDR1 SEHNR, CDR2 FQNEAQ (reference sequence). The CDR3 runs 13 residues. The CDR3 DNA reads TGTGCCAGCAGCGTCAGGCAGTCCGGGGAGCTGTTTTTT. Translating gives CASSVRQSGELFF.

This clonotype was seen many times. V usage is TRBV12-3 or TRBV12-4 and J usage is TRBJ2-5; 10 bases are shared with TRBD2. Trimming removed 3 bases from V and 5 bases from J; junction bases left unmatched: 9. The CDR3 loop spans 16 amino acids. The CDR3 is CASSFKLAGDLETQYF. The CDR3 nucleotides are TGTGCCAGCAGTTTTAAGCTAGCGGGGGATTTGGAGACCCAGTACTTC.

CDR3 sequence: CASSLADFDRGQRTDTQYF. The CDR3 nucleotides read TGTGCCAGCAGTTTAGCCGACTTCGACAGGGGGCAACGCACAGATACGCAGTATTTT. This sequence joins TRBV12-3 or TRBV12-4 and TRBJ2-3, with 10 bases identical to TRBD1. The CDR3 extends over 19 amino acids. The junction had 10 bases not matched to a gene; V was cut back by 0 bases and J by 1 base.

This clonotype was detected only once. The genes are TRBV20-1 and TRBJ2-7, with D possibly TRBD2 on 6 matching bases. This CDR3 is built from 13 residues. Germline assignment: CDR1 DFQATT and CDR2 SNEGSKA (reference sequence). V was clipped by 4 bases and J by 6 bases, with 16 bases between them. The CDR3 DNA sequence: TGCAGTGCTACGGGAGTGCTGGATGGCGAGCAGTACTTC. The encoded protein is CSATGVLDGEQYF.

This clonotype was found many times. V and J are TRBV5-1 and TRBJ1-2; 7 nucleotides agree with TRBD1. V lost 2 bases to trimming and J lost 0 bases; unmatched junction nucleotides: 10. Germline V gives CDR1 SGHRS, CDR2 YFSETQ. CDR3 length equals 17 residues. In nucleotides, the CDR3 is TGCGCCAGCAGCTTAAACGGGAGACAGGGCACTAACTATGGCTACACCTTC. This sequence encodes CASSLNGRQGTNYGYTF.

The V call is TRBV5-5, the J call TRBJ2-1; D unclear. The CDR3 is made up of 14 amino acids. With 2 bases removed from V and 3 bases from J, the gap between germline ends came to 9 bases. The germline V gene encodes CDR1 SGHKS and CDR2 YYEKEE (reference sequence). The CDR3 here is CASSFYVNYNEQFF. In DNA, the CDR3 is TGTGCCAGCAGCTTTTATGTTAACTACAATGAGCAGTTCTTC.

This chain joins TRBV18 and TRBJ2-2, with D unresolved. Germline V lookup: CDR1 KGHSH, CDR2 LQKENI. This CDR3 has 17 amino acids. V was cut by 1 base and J by 1 base, with 13 bases left in between. The DNA for the CDR3 is TGTGCCAGCTCACCACTAAGTGGGCCCGGGAACACCGGGGAGCTGTTTTTT. Residues: CASSPLSGPGNTGELFF. The whole variable domain, remainder taken from reference TRBV18 and TRBJ2-2, is NAGVMQNPRHLVRRRGQEARLRCSPMKGHSHVYWYRQLPEEGLKFMVYLQKENIIDESGMPKERFSAEFPKEGPSILRIQQVVRGDSAAYFCASSPLSGPGNTGELFFGEGSRLTVL.

At least ten counts were recorded for this clonotype. The chain recombines TRBV25-1 with TRBJ2-3; maybe TRBD2 (6 bases). Trimming stripped 4 bases from V and 1 base from J, with 9 bases between. The CDR3 contains 14 residues. In germline, CDR1 is MGHDK, CDR2 SYGVNS. CDR3 DNA sequence: TGTGCCAGCAGTGTCGGGGGTGGCACAGATACGCAGTATTTT. It specifies CASSVGGGTDTQYF.

The chain joins TRBV11-3 to TRBJ2-1; maybe TRBD2 (5 bases). The CDR3 runs to 12 residues. Germline V CDR1 and CDR2: SGHNT, YENEEA. V lost 5 bases, J lost 6 bases, and 8 bases lay in between. The CDR3 bases are TGTGCCAGCAGCCGGACTGCCAATGAGCAGTTCTTC. It codes for CASSRTANEQFF.

This clonotype was seen ten or more times. This chain joins TRBV5-1 and TRBJ2-5; either TRBD1 or TRBD2 may supply D (5 bases each). The germline V gene encodes CDR1 SGHRS and CDR2 YFSETQ. V was clipped by 2 bases and J by 0 bases, with 20 bases between them. This CDR3 spans 18 amino acids. The CDR3 reads CASSFTGYPGAYQETQYF. The DNA of the CDR3 is TGCGCCAGCAGCTTTACAGGCTACCCCGGGGCGTACCAAGAGACCCAGTACTTC.

This clonotype was observed many times. The chain employs TRBV20-1 and TRBJ2-1; 9 bases align to TRBD1. After removal of 2 bases from V and 9 bases from J, the junction contained 8 bases not matched to a gene. The CDR3 loop spans 14 amino acids. Germline loops: CDR1 DFQATT, CDR2 SNEGSKA (reference sequence). The CDR3 loop is CSARWTGTGTEQFF. In DNA form, the CDR3 reads TGCAGTGCTAGATGGACCGGGACAGGGACTGAGCAGTTCTTC.

Remarks on this clonotype: The CDR3 carries no conserved terminal phenylalanine or tryptophan, so it likely arises from a read error. The chain has TRBV10-3 and TRBJ1-2; D is undetermined. Germline V gene data show CDR1 as ENHRY and CDR2 as SYGVKD. V dropped 3 bases and J dropped 2 bases, with 10 bases sitting between them. This CDR3 region has 14 residues. CDR3 DNA sequence: TGTGCCATCAGTGAAACAACAGACAACTATGGCTACACCAAC. Residues: CAISETTDNYGYTN.

The sample holds many counts of this clonotype. The chain carries TRBV10-2 and TRBJ2-4; no definite D call. Per germline, CDR1 WSHSY and CDR2 SAAADI. The V end lost 2 bases, the J end lost 0 bases, and 8 bases lay between the germline ends. The CDR3 is 15 residues long. The CDR3 region has the DNA TGCGCCAGCAGTGAGACTCGATTAGCCAAAAACATTCAGTACTTC. Protein product: CASSETRLAKNIQYF.

This clonotype was seen ten or more times. The chain uses TRBV20-1 and TRBJ2-5, with unresolved D. This CDR3 is 13 amino acids long. Germline lookup yields CDR1 DFQATT and CDR2 SNEGSKA (reference sequence). Trimming removed 1 base at V and 1 base at J, with 7 bases between. CDR3 residues: CSARVASQETQYF. In DNA, the CDR3 is TGCAGTGCTAGAGTTGCGTCCCAAGAGACCCAGTACTTC.

V gene TRBV28 combines with J gene TRBJ2-1; D uncertain. V dropped 5 bases and J dropped 6 bases, with 8 bases sitting between them. CDR1 is MDHEN, CDR2 SYDVKM, per germline. The length of the CDR3 is 12 residues. The DNA for the CDR3 is TGTGCCAGCAGTGTACTCGCCAATGAGCAGTTCTTC. It is translated as CASSVLANEQFF.

As to this clonotype: Given a much more abundant clone one base away, this may be a read error. J is TRBJ1-1 and V is TRBV30; D remains ambiguous. Germline CDR1 is GTSNPN and CDR2 is SVGIG (reference sequence). The CDR3 is 12 amino acids. The CDR3 DNA follows: TGTGACTGGAGCGTTGTGAACACTGAAGCTTTCTTT. Protein product: CDWSVVNTEAFF.

This clonotype occurred many times. The chain employs TRBV5-5 and TRBJ1-5; maybe TRBD1 (5 bases). V was shortened by 4 bases and J by 2 bases, with 16 bases between the two germline ends. Germline V CDR1 and CDR2: SGHKS, YYEKEE (reference sequence). The CDR3 loop spans 16 amino acids. The CDR3 sequence: CASSPGTANGNQPQHF. In DNA, the CDR3 is TGTGCCAGCAGCCCCGGGACGGCAAATGGCAATCAGCCCCAGCATTTT.

There are many counts of this clonotype. The chain's CDR3 is CSASRGHYTQYF. The DNA for the CDR3 is TGCAGTGCTAGTCGTGGACATTATACGCAGTATTTT. The chain recombines TRBV20-1 with TRBJ2-3; perhaps TRBD1 as D (5 bases). From germline, CDR1 is DFQATT and CDR2 SNEGSKA (reference sequence). This CDR3 is built from 12 residues. Between the trimmed V and J ends, which lost 3 bases and 7 bases, there was a span of 11 bases.

This clonotype was recorded at least ten times. The chain combines TRBV20-1 with TRBJ2-5; the D gene is possibly TRBD2 (5 bases). Germline V gene sequence: CDR1 DFQATT, CDR2 SNEGSKA (reference sequence). V was clipped by 3 bases and J by 1 base, with 9 bases between them. The CDR3 extends over 13 amino acids. Here the CDR3 reads CSASRRSQETQYF. DNA for the CDR3: TGCAGTGCTAGCCGGAGGTCCCAAGAGACCCAGTACTTC.

In this sample, this clonotype turned up many times. The rearrangement uses TRBV5-1 and TRBJ1-1; D is unresolved. CDR1 and CDR2 (germline): SGHRS, YFSETQ. The CDR3 contains 15 residues. V shed 3 bases and J shed 0 bases, with 12 bases lying between them. The CDR3 here is CASSSRANLNTEAFF. CDR3 sequence (DNA): TGCGCCAGCAGCTCCAGAGCGAATTTGAACACTGAAGCTTTCTTT. Full variable domain (rest looked up from reference TRBV5-1 and TRBJ1-1): KAGVTQTPRYLIKTRGQQVTLSCSPISGHRSVSWYQQTPGQGLQFLFEYFSETQRNKGNFPGRFSGRQFSNSRSEMNVSTLELGDSALYLCASSSRANLNTEAFFGQGTRLTVV.

In this sample, this clonotype turned up a few times. This may be a read error: a much more frequent sequence differs by one nucleotide. The chain couples TRBV28 to TRBJ2-2; possibly TRBD1 for D (6 bases). The V end lost 6 bases, the J end lost 5 bases, and 16 bases lay between the germline ends. CDR3 length: 15 amino acids. The germline gives CDR1 MDHEN, CDR2 SYDVKM. The CDR3 protein is CASSHQGLYTGELFF. The DNA for the CDR3 is TGTGCCAGCAGCCATCAGGGGTTATATACCGGGGAGCTGTTTTTT.